Described below is a single T cell receptor beta chain sequence and its context. V shed 4 bases, J shed 7 bases, and the junction held 14 bases outside the gene matches. The CDR3 is made up of 16 amino acids. Germline values: CDR1 KGHDR, CDR2 SFDVKD. The sample belongs to a study of blood T cell repertoires in COVID-19. Repertoires were generated with immunoSEQ multiplex PCR, while TCRdb's copy carries only in-frame clones and drops some. The sample lists 95,000 to 150,000 clones, just over 85% occurring once. The V and J genes are TRBV24-1 and TRBJ2-7; 8 bases line up with TRBD2. This sequence was found in a middle-aged man with acute or convalescent COVID-19. The sample consisted of peripheral blood. The CDR3 bases are TGTGCCACCAGTGAAAATGGAGCGGGAGCCTTGGAAGAGCAGTACTTC. It translates to CATSENGAGALEEQYF.